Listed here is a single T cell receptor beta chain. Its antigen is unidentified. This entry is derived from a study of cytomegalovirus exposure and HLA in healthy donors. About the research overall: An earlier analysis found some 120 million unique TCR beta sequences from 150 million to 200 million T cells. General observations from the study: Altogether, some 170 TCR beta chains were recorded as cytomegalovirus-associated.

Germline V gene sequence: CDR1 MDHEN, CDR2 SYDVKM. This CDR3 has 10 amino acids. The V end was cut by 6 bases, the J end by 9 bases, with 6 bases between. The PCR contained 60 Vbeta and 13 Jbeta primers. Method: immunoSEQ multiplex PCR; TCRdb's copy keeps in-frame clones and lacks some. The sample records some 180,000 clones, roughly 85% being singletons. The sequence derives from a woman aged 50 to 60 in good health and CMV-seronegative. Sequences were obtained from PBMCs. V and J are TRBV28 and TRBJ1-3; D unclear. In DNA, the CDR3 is TGTGCCAGCAGCTCCGGCACCATATATTTT. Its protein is CASSSGTIYF. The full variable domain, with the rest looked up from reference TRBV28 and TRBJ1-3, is DVKVTQSSRYLVKRTGEKVFLECVQDMDHENMFWYRQDPGLGLRLIYFSYDVKMKEKGDIPEGYSVSREKKERFSLILESASTNQTSMYLCASSSGTIYFGEGSWLTVV.